The 20 T cell receptor beta chains below were found in one sample sequenced in a study of T cell changes during pregnancy in multiple sclerosis. Only in-frame clones appear in the TCRdb table, and some are missing; sequencing was by immunoSEQ multiplex PCR. Of more than 80,000 clones in the sample, 85% to 95% are singletons; the top ten hold 1.6%. The specimen was peripheral blood, collected after pregnancy. The receptors were gathered from a female donor with multiple sclerosis, enrolled in a pregnancy study.

The rearrangement links TRBV28 to TRBJ2-7; TRBD2 might be the D (6 bases). Deletions cut 7 bases from V and 0 bases from J, with 16 bases between. Germline V CDR1 and CDR2: MDHEN, SYDVKM. The CDR3 is 15 amino acids. CDR3 in amino acids: CASTPSWTTSYEQYF. As DNA, the CDR3 is TGTGCCAGCACCCCGTCTTGGACTACCTCCTACGAGCAGTACTTC.

The V gene is TRBV4-2, the J gene TRBJ2-3, with TRBD1 as a possible D gene (6 bases). The germline CDR1 and CDR2 sequences are LGHNA and YNFKEQ. The CDR3 runs 18 residues. Trimming took off 0 bases at V and 2 bases at J, with 18 bases between the two ends. The CDR3 DNA reads TGTGCCAGCAGCCAAGAAGGTTCCCAGGGGATGTCCACAGATACGCAGTATTTT. Translated, it gives CASSQEGSQGMSTDTQYF.

This sequence joins TRBV6-5 and TRBJ2-1, with TRBD1 as a possible D gene (5 bases). V dropped 6 bases and J dropped 8 bases, with 8 bases sitting between them. Germline loops: CDR1 MNHEY, CDR2 SVGAGI. CDR3 size: 11 residues. CDR3 DNA sequence: TGTGCCAGCAGACAGGTTGATGAGCAGTTCTTC. Translated: CASRQVDEQFF.

This chain uses TRBV30 with TRBJ1-2, with unresolved D. Trimming cost V 0 bases and J 8 bases, with 13 bases left between them. The CDR3 spans 13 residues. Germline CDR1 GTSNPN, CDR2 SVGIG (reference sequence). The CDR3 sequence is CAWSVADGIGYTF. Here the CDR3 DNA reads TGTGCCTGGAGTGTCGCCGACGGGATCGGCTACACCTTC.

V and J are TRBV6-6 and TRBJ2-3; a weak D match, TRBD1 (6 bases). CDR1 and CDR2 from the germline V gene are MNHNY and SVGAGI (reference sequence). This CDR3 has 12 amino acids. Deletions cut 6 bases from V and 6 bases from J, with 10 bases between. The CDR3 DNA follows: TGTGCCAGCAGATACACAGGGGATACGCAGTATTTT. It yields the protein CASRYTGDTQYF.

The J gene is TRBJ1-1, the V gene TRBV18; 9 bases match TRBD1. Germline assignment: CDR1 KGHSH and CDR2 LQKENI. The CDR3 consists of 18 residues. With V trimmed by 1 base and J by 1 base, 10 bases remained unmatched. CDR3 coding DNA: TGTGCCAGCTCACCACTTAGGACAGGGGTAAAGGAGAACACTGAAGCTTTCTTT. Its translation: CASSPLRTGVKENTEAFF.

The CDR3 region is CAIMEGTDFQGNEQFF. The DNA of the CDR3 is TGTGCCATCATGGAGGGGACAGATTTTCAAGGGAATGAGCAGTTCTTC. This sequence joins TRBV10-3 and TRBJ2-1; a weak D match, TRBD1 (7 bases). Germline CDR1 is ENHRY and CDR2 is SYGVKD. Deletions cut 7 bases from V and 7 bases from J, with 23 bases between. This CDR3 spans 16 amino acids.

In its sample, this clone was seen once. The genes are TRBV27 and TRBJ1-6; 11 bases line up with TRBD1. The CDR3 sequence is 17 residues long. Per germline, CDR1 MNHEY and CDR2 SMNVEV (reference sequence). Trimming removed 4 bases from V and 0 bases from J; junction bases left unmatched: 2. The CDR3 region is CASSSGTGGSYNSPLHF. CDR3 nucleotide sequence: TGTGCCAGCAGTTCCGGGACAGGGGGCTCCTATAATTCACCCCTCCACTTT.

The V and J genes are TRBV5-1 and TRBJ1-4, with TRBD1 matching 8 bases. This CDR3 is 15 amino acids long. The J segment lost 5 bases and the V segment lost 5 bases, leaving 8 bases of the junction unmatched. The V gene's germline CDR1 is SGHRS and CDR2 YFSETQ. The CDR3, as DNA: TGCGCCAGCAGACCTAACACAGGGGGGAATGAAAAACTGTTTTTT. Translated: CASRPNTGGNEKLFF. The entire variable domain, with the rest obtained from reference TRBV5-1 and TRBJ1-4, is as follows: KAGVTQTPRYLIKTRGQQVTLSCSPISGHRSVSWYQQTPGQGLQFLFEYFSETQRNKGNFPGRFSGRQFSNSRSEMNVSTLELGDSALYLCASRPNTGGNEKLFFGSGTQLSVL.

This chain uses TRBV7-3 with TRBJ2-1; 10 nucleotides agree with TRBD2. This CDR3 has 15 residues. Germline CDR1 reads SGHTA; CDR2 reads FQGTGA. J lost 10 bases, V lost 4 bases, and 10 bases had no gene match. CDR3 DNA sequence: TGTGCCAGCAGCTCCCGAGCGGGAGGGCAAGGGGAGCAGTTCTTC. Residues: CASSSRAGGQGEQFF.

The chain combines TRBV2 with TRBJ2-3; 8 bases fit TRBD2. This CDR3 is 14 amino acids long. Per the germline V gene, CDR1 is SNHLY and CDR2 is FYNNEI. Trimming cost V 10 bases and J 8 bases; bases outside gene matches: 14. In nucleotides, the CDR3 is TGTGCCACCTCGGGGGGTCTAGCGGGTAGTACGCAGTATTTT. Translated, it gives CATSGGLAGSTQYF.

The chain combines TRBV7-8 with TRBJ2-1, with 9 bases lining up with TRBD1. This CDR3 is 15 amino acids long. With V trimmed by 3 bases and J by 10 bases, 10 bases remained unmatched. Germline V gene sequence: CDR1 SGHVS, CDR2 FQNEAQ. The CDR3 DNA reads TGTGCCAGCAGCTTTCATGGGACAGGGTGGTTGGAGCAGTTCTTC. Amino acids: CASSFHGTGWLEQFF.

This clone was seen once. The rearrangement links TRBV6-1 to TRBJ2-3; 9 bases line up with TRBD2. The V gene's germline CDR1 is MNHNS and CDR2 SASEGT. The CDR3 runs to 17 residues. Trimming cost V 3 bases and J 2 bases; bases outside gene matches: 9. CDR3 amino acids: CASSERAGGRPTDTQYF. CDR3 bases: TGTGCCAGCAGTGAGAGGGCGGGAGGGAGGCCCACAGATACGCAGTATTTT.

CDR3 sequence reads: CASSPLLENTDTQYF. The DNA of the CDR3 is TGTGCCAGCTCACCACTACTTGAGAACACAGATACGCAGTATTTT. The rearrangement uses TRBV18 and TRBJ2-3; D gene uncertain. CDR1 KGHSH and CDR2 LQKENI come from the germline V gene. V lost 1 base and J 2 bases, leaving 10 bases between the germline ends. The CDR3 is 15 amino acids.

The CDR3 DNA reads TGTGCCAGCAGCCCTAACCGACAGCTTCAAGAGACCCAGTACTTC. Translated, it gives CASSPNRQLQETQYF. This sequence joins TRBV6-1 and TRBJ2-5, with TRBD1 as a possible D gene (5 bases). The CDR3 consists of 15 residues. Germline lookup yields CDR1 MNHNS and CDR2 SASEGT. V dropped 6 bases and J dropped 2 bases, with 16 bases sitting between them.

V gene TRBV19 combines with J gene TRBJ1-5, with TRBD1 as a possible D gene (5 bases). The CDR3 spans 12 residues. The V and J ends lost 1 base and 9 bases respectively, with 7 bases between them. Per germline, CDR1 LNHDA and CDR2 SQIVND (reference sequence). CDR3: CASSIGGSPQHF. The DNA of the CDR3 is TGTGCCAGTAGTATAGGGGGCTCGCCCCAGCATTTT.

This chain connects TRBV5-4 to TRBJ1-1; a weak D match, TRBD1 (6 bases). V dropped 5 bases and J dropped 3 bases, with 11 bases sitting between them. CDR1 SGHNT and CDR2 YYREEE come from the germline V gene (reference sequence). This CDR3 has 13 amino acids. The CDR3 is CASRGRGDTEAFF. The CDR3 nucleotides are TGTGCCAGCAGAGGCAGGGGAGACACTGAAGCTTTCTTT.

V and J are TRBV27 and TRBJ2-5, with TRBD2 matching over 12 bases. V dropped 4 bases and J dropped 5; count of bases not matched to a gene: 11. Germline CDR1 reads MNHEY; CDR2 reads SMNVEV (reference sequence). CDR3 length: 17 residues. The DNA of the CDR3 is TGTGCCAGCAGTTCATTATCCTCTAGCGGGAGGGGTGAGACCCAGTACTTC. It specifies CASSSLSSSGRGETQYF.

The chain recombines TRBV19 with TRBJ2-1, with TRBD2 matching over 7 bases. The V gene end was trimmed by 5 bases and the J gene end by 8 bases; junction bases not matched to a gene: 6. The CDR3 covers 13 residues. In germline, CDR1 is LNHDA, CDR2 SQIVND (reference sequence). The CDR3 region is CASSWTSRDEQFF. The CDR3 DNA is TGTGCCAGTAGTTGGACTAGTAGGGATGAGCAGTTCTTC. Together with reference TRBV19 and TRBJ2-1, the CDR3 gives the full variable domain: DGGITQSPKYLFRKEGQNVTLSCEQNLNHDAMYWYRQDPGQGLRLIYYSQIVNDFQKGDIAEGYSVSREKKESFPLTVTSAQKNPTAFYLCASSWTSRDEQFFGPGTRLTVL.

The CDR3 region has the DNA TGTGCCGCGAAACCTCAACAGGGGAACGAGCAGTACTTC. Its translation is CAAKPQQGNEQYF. The V and J genes are TRBV27 and TRBJ2-7, with 7 bases lining up with TRBD1. The V gene end was trimmed by 11 bases and the J gene end by 5 bases; junction bases not matched to a gene: 12. Germline assignment: CDR1 MNHEY and CDR2 SMNVEV (reference sequence). CDR3 length equals 13 residues.